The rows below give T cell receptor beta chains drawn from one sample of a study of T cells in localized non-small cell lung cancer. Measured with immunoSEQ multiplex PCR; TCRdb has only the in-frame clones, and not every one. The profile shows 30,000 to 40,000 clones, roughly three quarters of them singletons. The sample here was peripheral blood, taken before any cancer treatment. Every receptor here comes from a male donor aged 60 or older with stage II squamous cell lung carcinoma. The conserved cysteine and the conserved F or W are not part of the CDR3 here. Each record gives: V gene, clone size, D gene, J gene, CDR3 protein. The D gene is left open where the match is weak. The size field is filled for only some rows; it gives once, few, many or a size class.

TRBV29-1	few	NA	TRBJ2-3	SVERGIGADTQY
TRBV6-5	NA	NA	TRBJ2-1	ASSYSRQGVTEQF
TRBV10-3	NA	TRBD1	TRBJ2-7	AISPTGVIDEQY
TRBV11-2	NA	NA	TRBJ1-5	ASSLDLGTSNQPQH
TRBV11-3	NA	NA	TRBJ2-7	ASSTGTIYEQY
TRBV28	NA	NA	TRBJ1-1	ASSPRWATEAF
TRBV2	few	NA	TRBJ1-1	ASRPYGGGTEAF
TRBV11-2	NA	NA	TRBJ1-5	ASSLSSGSQPQH
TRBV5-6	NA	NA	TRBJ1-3	ASSLPSVLSGNTIY
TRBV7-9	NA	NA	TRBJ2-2	ASSFSAGSLNTGELF